The rows below give T cell receptor beta chains drawn from one sample of a study of monozygotic twins with cystic fibrosis. Clones were sequenced by immunoSEQ multiplex PCR, and TCRdb holds only the in-frame ones, with some missing. The sample has under 20,000 clones; around 97% are singletons. Sequenced: blood. These receptors came from a woman aged 25 to 39 with cystic fibrosis. Both conserved end residues are part of each CDR3. The order of the fields is D gene, J gene, CDR3 length, V gene, clone size, CDR3 DNA, CDR3 protein. D genes are given only for firm matches. Clone size appears in some rows only: once, few, many, or a class for an expanded clone.

TRBD2	TRBJ2-3	16	TRBV19	-	TGTGCCAGTAGTCTGGGACTAGCGGGTTCCACAGATACGCAGTATTTT	CASSLGLAGSTDTQYF
TRBD1	TRBJ2-7	17	TRBV9	-	TGTGCCAGCAGCCCGCTAGGAGGACAGGGGGCGCGTTCCGAGCAGTACTTC	CASSPLGGQGARSEQYF
-	TRBJ2-5	14	TRBV7-8	-	TGTGCCAGCAGCTTAGGGTTGTACCAAGAGACCCAGTACTTC	CASSLGLYQETQYF
-	TRBJ1-1	16	TRBV19	-	TGTGCCAGTAGTATAGCCTGGGAAACACCTAAATTCGAAGCTTTCTTT	CASSIAWETPKFEAFF
-	TRBJ2-3	14	TRBV11-2	-	TGTGCCAGCAGCTTAGGAGGCGCGGGAGATACGCAGTATTTT	CASSLGGAGDTQYF
-	TRBJ1-5	17	TRBV19	-	TGTGCCAGTAGTATGCCCCCGGGGGGGTATAGCAATCAGCCCCAGCATTTT	CASSMPPGGYSNQPQHF
-	TRBJ2-5	16	TRBV6-5	-	TGTGCCAGCAGTTTGGTATGGGAAGGGACCCAAGAGACCCAGTACTTC	CASSLVWEGTQETQYF
TRBD1	TRBJ1-1	16	TRBV6-1	-	TGTGCCAGCAGTGAGGGACAGGGGGCGCCGGGCACTGAAGCTTTCTTT	CASSEGQGAPGTEAFF
-	TRBJ2-5	15	TRBV18	-	TGTGCCAGCTCACCGTGGTCAGACCAGCAAGAGACCCAGTACTTC	CASSPWSDQQETQYF
TRBD2	TRBJ2-5	12	TRBV18	-	TGTGCCAGCTCCCGGACTAGTCAGACCCAGTACTTC	CASSRTSQTQYF
-	TRBJ2-3	15	TRBV19	-	TGTGCCAGTAGTATAGGGGGGGGGCCGCCAGATACGCAGTATTTT	CASSIGGGPPDTQYF
-	TRBJ2-3	15	TRBV15	-	TGTGCCACCAGCAGAGAGCACAGGGTCGGAGATACGCAGTATTTT	CATSREHRVGDTQYF
-	TRBJ1-1	14	TRBV19	-	TGTGCCAGTAGTATCGGGCAGGTAAACACTGAAGCTTTCTTT	CASSIGQVNTEAFF
-	TRBJ2-2	13	TRBV6-5	-	TGTGCCAGCAGACTCGGGCGTAACGGGGAGCTGTTTTTT	CASRLGRNGELFF
-	TRBJ1-1	12	TRBV7-2	-	TGTGCCAGCACCCCTTACCACACTGAAGCTTTCTTT	CASTPYHTEAFF
-	TRBJ1-1	15	TRBV6-1	-	TGTGCCAGCAGTGAGCCCACTGGCAGGGGCACTGAAGCTTTCTTT	CASSEPTGRGTEAFF
-	TRBJ2-3	16	TRBV2	-	TGTGCCACGCCATCGTCAGGGGGGGGAGACACAGATACGCAGTATTTT	CATPSSGGGDTDTQYF
TRBD2	TRBJ2-3	17	TRBV5-1	-	TGCGCCAGCAGCCCGCGGACTAGCGGGGGCTACACAGATACGCAGTATTTT	CASSPRTSGGYTDTQYF
-	TRBJ1-2	14	TRBV6-6	once	TGTGCCAGCAGTTCGCAGGGCCCCGGGGATGGCTACACCTTC	CASSSQGPGDGYTF
-	TRBJ1-2	16	TRBV5-6	-	TGTGCCAGCAGCTTGCGGTTTCTGCGGGACGCCGGAGGCTACACCTTC	CASSLRFLRDAGGYTF
TRBD2	TRBJ2-5	18	TRBV7-2	-	TGTGCCAGCACCGAGGGACTAGCGGGGGGCGCCGGTCGGGAGACCCAGTACTTC	CASTEGLAGGAGRETQYF
-	TRBJ2-5	13	TRBV13	-	TGTGCCAGCAGCTTATCGGCTTCGGAGACCCAGTACTTC	CASSLSASETQYF
-	TRBJ2-6	15	TRBV16	-	TGTGCCAGCAGCCAATCGTCGTCTGGGGCCAACGTCCTGACTTTC	CASSQSSSGANVLTF
-	TRBJ2-2	12	TRBV27	-	TGTGCCAGCACTCACGGAACCGGGGAGCTGTTTTTT	CASTHGTGELFF
-	TRBJ2-2	12	TRBV27	-	TGTGCCAGCAGTTTATTGACCGGGGAGCTGTTTTTT	CASSLLTGELFF
TRBD2	TRBJ2-2	13	TRBV7-9	-	TGTGCCCCACAGCGGGGGGGCTCCGGGGAGCTGTTTTTT	CAPQRGGSGELFF
-	TRBJ2-7	13	TRBV5-1	-	TGCGCCAGCAGCTACAGGGATACCTACGAGCAGTACTTC	CASSYRDTYEQYF
-	TRBJ1-6	13	TRBV7-7	-	TGTGCTAGCAGCTCTGACAGACATTCACCCCTCCACTTT	CASSSDRHSPLHF
TRBD1	TRBJ1-2	11	TRBV2	-	TGTGCCAGCACAGGGGGCAATGGCTACACCTTC	CASTGGNGYTF
TRBD1	TRBJ1-1	14	TRBV5-1	-	TGCGCCAGCAGCTCTGGACAGGGTCAAAATGAAGCTTTCTTT	CASSSGQGQNEAFF
TRBD1	TRBJ1-5	19	TRBV28	-	TGTGCCAGCAGTTCCTCCGGGACAGGGGGTGCGCGTAGCAATCAGCCCCAGCATTTT	CASSSSGTGGARSNQPQHF
TRBD1	TRBJ1-5	13	TRBV29-1	-	TGCAGCGTTCGACAGGGGGCCGGCCAGCCCCAGCATTTT	CSVRQGAGQPQHF
-	TRBJ1-1	13	TRBV19	-	TGTGCCAGTAGTATATACATGAACACTGAAGCTTTCTTT	CASSIYMNTEAFF
-	TRBJ1-5	13	TRBV14	-	TGTGCCAGCAGCCAAACAGGGTGGGACCCCCAGCATTTT	CASSQTGWDPQHF
-	TRBJ2-2	15	TRBV15	-	TGTGCCACCAGCAGCAGGGACGCGAACACCGGGGAGCTGTTTTTT	CATSSRDANTGELFF
TRBD1	TRBJ2-7	13	TRBV27	-	TGTGCCAGCAGTTTAAGACAGGGCTACGAGCAGTACTTC	CASSLRQGYEQYF
-	TRBJ1-2	12	TRBV10-3	-	TGTGCCATCAGTGAGTCCGGATATGGCTACACCTTC	CAISESGYGYTF
-	TRBJ1-4	14	TRBV6-1	-	TGTGCCAGCAACCTGGACAGACTTAATGAAAAACTGTTTTTT	CASNLDRLNEKLFF
-	TRBJ2-1	13	TRBV10-3	-	TGTGCCATCAGGGGGGACAAGTACAATGAGCAGTTCTTC	CAIRGDKYNEQFF
-	TRBJ2-1	16	TRBV19	-	TGTGCCAGTAGTATTGCAGGGGTATTTAAAAGCAATGAGCAGTTCTTC	CASSIAGVFKSNEQFF
-	TRBJ1-5	13	TRBV10-1	-	TGCGCCAGCAGTGAAGGGGGCAATCAGCCCCAGCATTTT	CASSEGGNQPQHF
-	TRBJ2-3	14	TRBV29-1	-	TGCAGCGTTGAGGGGTGGGGTGGCACAGATACGCAGTATTTT	CSVEGWGGTDTQYF
-	TRBJ1-1	15	TRBV4-1	-	TGCGCCAGCAGCCCCCGGGCCGCTGGGGACACTGAAGCTTTCTTT	CASSPRAAGDTEAFF
TRBD2	TRBJ2-2	18	TRBV4-2	-	TGTGCCAGCAGCCCGACTAGCGGGGGATACTTGAACACCGGGGAGCTGTTTTTT	CASSPTSGGYLNTGELFF
TRBD1	TRBJ2-7	12	TRBV29-1	-	TGCAGCGTTTCAGGGGGCGGCTACGAGCAGTACTTC	CSVSGGGYEQYF
-	TRBJ2-2	15	TRBV6-6	-	TGTGCCAGCAGTTTGGAGTTCGTTAACACCGGGGAGCTGTTTTTT	CASSLEFVNTGELFF
TRBD2	TRBJ2-3	16	TRBV30	-	TGTGCCTGGAGTGTACTATTGCGGGGGGGGCTAGATACGCAGTATTTT	CAWSVLLRGGLDTQYF
-	TRBJ2-1	15	TRBV5-4	-	TGTGCCAGCAGCTTACGACAGGTTTATCTCAATGAGCAGTTCTTC	CASSLRQVYLNEQFF
TRBD1	TRBJ1-5	16	TRBV4-2	-	TGTGCCAGCAGCCCCCTTGGAGACAGGGGCAATCAGCCCCAGCATTTT	CASSPLGDRGNQPQHF
-	TRBJ2-7	14	TRBV15	-	TGTGCCACCAGCATGTACCTACACGAGGCCGGGCAGTACTTC	CATSMYLHEAGQYF
-	TRBJ2-4	15	TRBV13	-	TGTGCCAGCAGCTTGGGGGAGCTAGCCAAAAACATTCAGTACTTC	CASSLGELAKNIQYF
-	TRBJ2-7	15	TRBV18	-	TGTGCCAGCTCACCCCGGCAGGGCGCGACCTACGAGCAGTACTTC	CASSPRQGATYEQYF